One sample yielded the 20 T cell receptor beta chains listed below, sequenced in a study of Ad26.COV2.S vaccination and SARS-CoV-2 variants. TCRdb's copy holds only in-frame clones and misses some; the assay was immunoSEQ multiplex PCR. Of about 390,000 clones listed, less than 90% are singletons. Described treatment: roughly 18 received Ad26.COV2.S at low or high dose, single or two shots; 5 received placebo; per-sample allocation not given. On day 63 after the first injection, vaccine and placebo recipients gave samples. The sample here was peripheral blood, taken in a trial of Ad26.COV2.S vaccine versus placebo. These receptors were taken from a person aged 18-65 years who received the Ad26.COV2.S COVID-19 vaccine or a placebo.

As regards this clone: This sample includes further DNA sequences coding for the same CDR3. This chain's CDR3 is CSARTAYGYTF. CDR3 nucleotides: TGCAGTGCCCGGACAGCCTATGGCTACACCTTC. This sequence joins TRBV20-1 and TRBJ1-2; weak D call: TRBD1 (6 bases). Germline CDR1 DFQATT, CDR2 SNEGSKA (reference sequence). V shed 6 bases and J shed 4 bases, with 9 bases lying between them. The CDR3 runs 11 residues.

The V call is TRBV6-2 or TRBV6-3, the J call TRBJ2-3; D possibly corresponds to TRBD2 (6 bases). Trimming stripped 6 bases from V and 0 bases from J, with 13 bases between. CDR1 is MNHEY and CDR2 is SVGEGT in the germline V gene. The CDR3 spans 15 residues. This chain's CDR3 is CASSLYGTSTDTQYF. CDR3 nucleotide sequence: TGTGCCAGCAGCCTTTACGGGACTAGCACAGATACGCAGTATTTT.

The chain carries TRBV12-3 or TRBV12-4 and TRBJ2-7; D gene ambiguous. This CDR3 region has 12 residues. V was pared by 4 bases and J by 0 bases, with 4 bases between. This CDR3 reads CASSSSSYEQYF. CDR3 coding DNA: TGTGCCAGCAGTTCTAGCTCCTACGAGCAGTACTTC.

The CDR3 DNA follows: TGTGCCAGTAGTATTCGACAGGGTCCTTATCCACCCCTCCACTTT. Encoded protein: CASSIRQGPYPPLHF. The chain links TRBV19 to TRBJ1-6; 7 bases map to TRBD1. Germline lookup yields CDR1 LNHDA and CDR2 SQIVND (reference sequence). CDR3 length equals 15 residues. With V trimmed by 3 bases and J by 11 bases, 10 bases remained unmatched. Full variable domain (outside the CDR3, taken from reference TRBV19 and TRBJ1-6): DGGITQSPKYLFRKEGQNVTLSCEQNLNHDAMYWYRQDPGQGLRLIYYSQIVNDFQKGDIAEGYSVSREKKESFPLTVTSAQKNPTAFYLCASSIRQGPYPPLHFGNGTRLTVT.

The chain is built from TRBV4-3 and TRBJ2-3; 14 bases agree with TRBD2. CDR3 length: 19 amino acids. CDR1 is LGHNA, CDR2 YSLEER, per germline. The V and J ends lost 4 bases and 2 bases, in that order; junction bases with no gene match: 11. CDR3: CASSPQPGLAGEYTDTQYF. CDR3 in DNA: TGCGCCAGCAGCCCCCAACCGGGACTAGCGGGGGAGTACACAGATACGCAGTATTTT.

The rearrangement uses TRBV7-9 and TRBJ2-1; TRBD2 matches at 12 bases. The CDR3 covers 15 residues. V gave up 7 bases and J gave up 2 bases; unmatched junction bases: 3. Germline V CDR1 and CDR2: SEHNR, FQNEAQ (reference sequence). For the CDR3, the DNA is TGTGCCAGCACCCTAGCGGGGGGGCCCTACAATGAGCAGTTCTTC. Translation: CASTLAGGPYNEQFF.

This chain uses TRBV10-3 with TRBJ2-1; 10 nucleotides line up with TRBD2. CDR1 and CDR2 from the germline V gene are ENHRY and SYGVKD. The CDR3 consists of 16 residues. J lost 6 bases, V lost 3 bases, and 8 bases had no gene match. The CDR3 loop is CAISETRTSGINEQFF. Here the CDR3 DNA reads TGTGCCATCAGTGAAACCCGGACTAGCGGTATCAATGAGCAGTTCTTC.

This clone was recorded once. The rearrangement uses TRBV9 and TRBJ2-2; 11 positions agree with TRBD2. The CDR3 loop spans 17 amino acids. CDR1 is SGDLS, CDR2 YYNGEE, per germline. V lost 0 bases, J lost 6 bases, and 7 bases stayed unmatched. In nucleotides, the CDR3 is TGTGCCAGCAGCGTAGGGTATCTAGCGGGGGGACCCGGGGAGCTGTTTTTT. Translated, it gives CASSVGYLAGGPGELFF.

The chain joins TRBV29-1 to TRBJ1-1; 7 nucleotides line up with TRBD1. The CDR3 is 16 amino acids. V gave up 4 bases and J gave up 5 bases; unmatched junction bases: 16. The germline V gene encodes CDR1 SQVTM and CDR2 ANQGSEA. CDR3: CSVVGDRAFRRTEAFF. Written as DNA, the CDR3 is TGCAGCGTTGTAGGAGACAGGGCTTTTAGAAGGACTGAAGCTTTCTTT.

The rearrangement links TRBV30 to TRBJ1-3; 7 bases are a match to TRBD1. The CDR3 runs to 15 residues. J was trimmed by 2 bases and V by 0 bases; bases with no gene match: 4. Germline loops: CDR1 GTSNPN, CDR2 SVGIG (reference sequence). CDR3 protein: CAWSVKGAPGNTIYF. The CDR3 DNA reads as TGTGCCTGGAGTGTAAAGGGGGCCCCTGGAAACACCATATATTTT.

The chain combines TRBV18 with TRBJ2-5; D is tentatively TRBD1 or TRBD2 (5 bases each). Germline CDR1 and CDR2: KGHSH and LQKENI. Deletions cut 3 bases from V and 5 bases from J, with 16 bases between. The length of the CDR3 is 15 residues. CDR3 loop: CASSPGGRLEETQYF. Here the CDR3 DNA reads TGTGCCAGCTCACCTGGGGGACGGCTGGAGGAGACCCAGTACTTC.

This clone was recorded only once. The V gene is TRBV5-4, the J gene TRBJ1-1; 9 bases are shared with TRBD1. Looked up from germline, CDR1 is SGHNT and CDR2 is YYREEE (reference sequence). CDR3 length: 15 residues. The V and J ends lost 5 bases and 0 bases, in that order; junction bases with no gene match: 5. CDR3 protein: CASRRDRGVNTEAFF. As DNA, the CDR3 is TGTGCCAGCAGACGAGACAGGGGGGTGAACACTGAAGCTTTCTTT. Using reference TRBV5-4 and TRBJ1-1 for the parts outside the CDR3, the full variable domain is ETGVTQSPTHLIKTRGQQVTLRCSSQSGHNTVSWYQQALGQGPQFIFQYYREEENGRGNFPPRFSGLQFPNYSSELNVNALELDDSALYLCASRRDRGVNTEAFFGQGTRLTVV.

The chain employs TRBV5-5 and TRBJ2-1; D is possibly TRBD1 (5 bases). The V end lost 5 bases, the J end lost 3 bases, and 9 bases lay between the germline ends. This CDR3 is built from 13 residues. CDR1 is SGHKS and CDR2 is YYEKEE in the germline V gene (reference sequence). CDR3 coding DNA: TGTGCCAGCAGTACAGGCAGCTACAATGAGCAGTTCTTC. Protein product: CASSTGSYNEQFF.

The genes are TRBV27 and TRBJ1-6; tentative D call: TRBD1 (6 bases). In germline, CDR1 is MNHEY, CDR2 SMNVEV (reference sequence). The CDR3 spans 15 residues. The V end was cut by 6 bases, the J end by 0 bases, with 9 bases between. CDR3 sequence (DNA): TGTGCCAGCAGAAGACAGGACTCCTATAATTCACCCCTCCACTTT. It translates to CASRRQDSYNSPLHF.

The J gene is TRBJ1-2, the V gene TRBV4-3, with TRBD1 as a possible D gene (6 bases). V lost 0 bases and J 10 bases, leaving 15 bases between the germline ends. Germline V gives CDR1 LGHNA, CDR2 YSLEER. The CDR3 runs to 14 residues. For the CDR3, the DNA is TGCGCCAGCAGCCAAGATCAGGGGAGTTACTACTACACCTTC. Residues: CASSQDQGSYYYTF.

This clone has a handful of counts. The chain is built from TRBV6-2 or TRBV6-3 and TRBJ1-3; no clear D. Trimming shortened V by 4 bases and J by 0 bases, and 13 bases separated the two germline ends. There are 16 residues in the CDR3. The germline CDR1 and CDR2 sequences are MNHEY and SVGEGT. The CDR3 sequence: CASSSDRRRSGNTIYF. CDR3 nucleotide sequence: TGTGCCAGCAGTTCCGATAGAAGGCGCTCTGGAAACACCATATATTTT.

This chain joins TRBV10-3 and TRBJ1-1, with 8 bases fitting TRBD1. The CDR3 totals 14 residues. With V trimmed by 8 bases and J by 1 base, 6 bases remained unmatched. The V gene's germline CDR1 is ENHRY and CDR2 SYGVKD. CDR3 coding DNA: TGTGCCATCCAGACAGGGGAAGGGAACACTGAAGCTTTCTTT. This gives the protein CAIQTGEGNTEAFF.

A few counts support this clone. The chain employs TRBV19 and TRBJ1-2; 12 bases agree with TRBD1. This CDR3 comprises 16 residues. Trimming at V came to 10 bases and at J to 4 bases, leaving 13 bases not matched to a gene. CDR1 and CDR2 (germline): LNHDA, SQIVND (reference sequence). The CDR3 nucleotides read TGTGCCACTAATCCCGGGACAGGGGGCTATAGCTATGGCTACACCTTC. Protein sequence: CATNPGTGGYSYGYTF.

V and J are TRBV10-2 and TRBJ2-3, with a possible D match to TRBD1 (8 bases). Between the trimmed V and J ends, which lost 3 bases and 3 bases, there was a span of 16 bases. CDR1 and CDR2 (germline): WSHSY, SAAADI. CDR3 length equals 16 residues. For the CDR3, the DNA is TGCGCCAGCAGTGATGCCGACAGGGGAGGGACAGATACGCAGTATTTT. It translates to CASSDADRGGTDTQYF.

The chain carries TRBV9 and TRBJ1-1; D unclear. The CDR3 has 16 residues. V was pared by 5 bases and J by 5 bases, with 22 bases between. Germline V gene sequence: CDR1 SGDLS, CDR2 YYNGEE. CDR3 sequence: CASRKPELGVRTEAFF. As DNA, the CDR3 is TGTGCCAGCAGAAAACCTGAATTAGGAGTGCGGACTGAAGCTTTCTTT.